The 2 T cell receptor beta chains below were found in one sample sequenced in a study of T cells in Graves' hyperthyroidism and ophthalmopathy. Researchers took RNA transcripts and amplified the TCR beta CDR3 regions from them. Using the HTBI primer set, a first-round RT-PCR was run on the TCR CDR3. TCRdb reprocessed the multiplex PCR reads with MiXCR, giving one entry per CDR3 protein. The sample carries approximately 560,000 distinct CDR3 sequences, 46% recorded once. Sequencing was performed on peripheral blood or thyroid tissue (not recorded which). The receptors stem from a woman aged 18-35 years with Graves' hyperthyroidism.

The chain uses TRBV10-3 and TRBJ2-7; D is perhaps TRBD1 (6 bases). CDR3 length: 15 amino acids. The V and J ends lost 10 bases and 0 bases respectively, with 19 bases between them. Germline V gene lookup returns CDR1 ENHRY and CDR2 SYGVKD. The CDR3 DNA sequence: TGTGCCAGCAGCCCAGGGGAAGCGGCCTCCTACGAGCAGTACTTC. It is translated as CASSPGEAASYEQYF.

This chain joins TRBV6-1 and TRBJ2-7; 12 bases agree with TRBD2. Germline CDR1 MNHNS, CDR2 SASEGT. V trimming: 5 bases; J trimming: 5 bases; junction bases outside the gene matches: 10. The CDR3 contains 16 residues. DNA for the CDR3: TGTGCCAGCAGTCGTAGACTAGCGGGAGAGGGACACGAGCAGTACTTC. Translating gives CASSRRLAGEGHEQYF.